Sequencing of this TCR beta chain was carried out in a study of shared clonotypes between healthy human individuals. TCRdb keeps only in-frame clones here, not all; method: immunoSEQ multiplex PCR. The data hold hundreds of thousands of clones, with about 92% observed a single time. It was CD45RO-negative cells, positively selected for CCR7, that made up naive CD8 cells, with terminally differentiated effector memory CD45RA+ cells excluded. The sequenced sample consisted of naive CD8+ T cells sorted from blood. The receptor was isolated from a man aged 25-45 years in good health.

The DNA for the CDR3 is TGTGCCAGCAGTTTGACAGGGGGTGAGATGGCGTTCTTC. This encodes CASSLTGGEMAFF. V gene TRBV27 combines with J gene TRBJ2-1, with 9 bases matching TRBD1. CDR3 length: 13 amino acids. V trimming: 3 bases; J trimming: 15 bases; junction bases outside the gene matches: 9. CDR1 and CDR2 (germline): MNHEY, SMNVEV (reference sequence).